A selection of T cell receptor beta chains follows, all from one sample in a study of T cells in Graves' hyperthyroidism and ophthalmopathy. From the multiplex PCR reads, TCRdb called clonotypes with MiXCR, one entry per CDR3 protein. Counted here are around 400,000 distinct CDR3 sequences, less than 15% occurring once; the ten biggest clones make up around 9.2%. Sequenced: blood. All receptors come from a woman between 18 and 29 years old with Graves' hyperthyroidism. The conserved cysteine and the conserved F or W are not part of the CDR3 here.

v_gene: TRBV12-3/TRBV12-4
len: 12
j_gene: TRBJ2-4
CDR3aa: ASSAGLAKNIQY

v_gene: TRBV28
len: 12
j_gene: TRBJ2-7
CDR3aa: ASRVDTGGNEQY

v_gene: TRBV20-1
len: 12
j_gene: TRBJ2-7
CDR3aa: SAIQRGYSYEQY

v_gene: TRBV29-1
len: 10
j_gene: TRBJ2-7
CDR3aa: SVLEGKDEQY

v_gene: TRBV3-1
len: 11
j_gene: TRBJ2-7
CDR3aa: ASSQIYRYEQY

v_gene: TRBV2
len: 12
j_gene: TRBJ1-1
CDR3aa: ASSEIAGQPQAF

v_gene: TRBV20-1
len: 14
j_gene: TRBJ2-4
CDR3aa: SARERSGGGKNIQY

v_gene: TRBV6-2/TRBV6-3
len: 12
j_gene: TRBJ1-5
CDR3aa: ASRTRDSNQPQH

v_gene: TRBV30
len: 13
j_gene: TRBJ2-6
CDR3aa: AWMGKNSGANVLT

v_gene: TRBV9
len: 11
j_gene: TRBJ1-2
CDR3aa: ASSVEGNYGYT

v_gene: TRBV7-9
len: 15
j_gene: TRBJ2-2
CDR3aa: ASSQRGDSANTGELF

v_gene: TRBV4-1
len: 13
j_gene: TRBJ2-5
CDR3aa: ASSLGGAWGETQY

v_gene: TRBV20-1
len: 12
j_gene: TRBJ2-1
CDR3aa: SARQGGSYNEQF

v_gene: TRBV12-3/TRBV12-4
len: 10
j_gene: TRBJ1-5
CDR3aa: ASSDGGQPQH

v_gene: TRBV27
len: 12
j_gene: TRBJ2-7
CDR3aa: ASSSTRTGYEQY

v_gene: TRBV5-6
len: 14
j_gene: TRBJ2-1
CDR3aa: ASRRGGAGGGNEQF

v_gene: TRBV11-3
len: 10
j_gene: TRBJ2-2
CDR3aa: ASSFRGGELF

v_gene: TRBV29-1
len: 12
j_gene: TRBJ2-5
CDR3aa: SVRGFSGRETQY

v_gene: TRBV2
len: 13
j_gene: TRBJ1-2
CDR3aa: ANSETQNPNYGYT

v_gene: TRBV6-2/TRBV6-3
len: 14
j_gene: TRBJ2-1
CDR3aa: ASSYSGLAGGGEQF

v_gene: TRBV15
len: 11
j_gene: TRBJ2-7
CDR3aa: ATSREKGREQY

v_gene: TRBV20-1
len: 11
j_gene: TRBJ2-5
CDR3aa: SASSAEKETQY

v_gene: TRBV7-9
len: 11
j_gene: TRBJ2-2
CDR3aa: ASSPTGNGELF

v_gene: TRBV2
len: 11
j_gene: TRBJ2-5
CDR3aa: ASHYGRVETQY

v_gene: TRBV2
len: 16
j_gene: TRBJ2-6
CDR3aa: ASSVRGGGAAGANVLT

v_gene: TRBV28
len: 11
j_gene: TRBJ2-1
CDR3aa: ASSLGTSSEQF

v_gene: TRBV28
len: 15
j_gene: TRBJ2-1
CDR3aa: ASSLLTPGQGASEQF

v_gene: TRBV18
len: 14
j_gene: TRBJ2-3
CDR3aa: ASSPGSSAGLGTQY

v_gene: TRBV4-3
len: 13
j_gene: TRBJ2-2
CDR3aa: ASSQGLGGTGELF

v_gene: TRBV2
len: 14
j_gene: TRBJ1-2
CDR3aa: ASTTNIGPGEEGYT

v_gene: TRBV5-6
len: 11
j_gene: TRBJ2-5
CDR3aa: ASSLMLSGAQY

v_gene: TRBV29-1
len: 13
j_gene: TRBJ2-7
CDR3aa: SVGQGLNPPYEQY

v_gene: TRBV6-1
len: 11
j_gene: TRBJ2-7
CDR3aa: ASSHGPGNEQY

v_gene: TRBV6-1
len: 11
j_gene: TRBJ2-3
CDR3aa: ASSSRRTDTQY

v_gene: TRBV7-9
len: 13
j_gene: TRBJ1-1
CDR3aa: ASSLETGQGTEAF

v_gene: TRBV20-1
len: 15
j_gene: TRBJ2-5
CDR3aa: SARFFLAGGIQETQY

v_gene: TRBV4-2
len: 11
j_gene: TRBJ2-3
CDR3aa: ASSWSETDTQY

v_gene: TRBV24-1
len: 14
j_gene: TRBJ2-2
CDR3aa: ATSDFDYPNTGELF

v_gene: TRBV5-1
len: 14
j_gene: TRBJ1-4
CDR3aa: ASSLRDRVWGEKLF

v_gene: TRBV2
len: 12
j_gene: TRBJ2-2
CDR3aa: ASNAGQYTGELF

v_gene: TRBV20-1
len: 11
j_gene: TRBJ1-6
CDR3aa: SPWDRDNSPLH

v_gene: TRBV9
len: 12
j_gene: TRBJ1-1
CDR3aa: ASSVDRGNTEAF

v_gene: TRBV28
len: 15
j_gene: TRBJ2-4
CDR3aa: ASSLTRGQVAKNIQY

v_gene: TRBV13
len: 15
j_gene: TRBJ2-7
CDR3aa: ASSLHGGTSGANEQY

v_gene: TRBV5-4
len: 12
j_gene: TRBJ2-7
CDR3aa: ASSIAWGSDEQY

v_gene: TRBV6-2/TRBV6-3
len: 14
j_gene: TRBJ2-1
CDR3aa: ASNHGGQGRGNEQF

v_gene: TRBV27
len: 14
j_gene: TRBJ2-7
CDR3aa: ASSRDPGTGVYEQY

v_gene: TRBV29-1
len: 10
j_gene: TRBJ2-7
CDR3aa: SVDTSGDEQY

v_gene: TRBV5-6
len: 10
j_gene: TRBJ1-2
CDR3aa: ASSSNIHGYT

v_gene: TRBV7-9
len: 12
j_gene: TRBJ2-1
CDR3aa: ASSAVTSYNEQF

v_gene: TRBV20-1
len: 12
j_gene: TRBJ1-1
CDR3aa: SARPTGWDTEAF

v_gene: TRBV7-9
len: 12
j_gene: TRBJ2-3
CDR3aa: ASSLVLGGNTQY

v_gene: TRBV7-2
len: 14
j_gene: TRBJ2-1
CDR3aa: ASSPYPTGAYNEQF

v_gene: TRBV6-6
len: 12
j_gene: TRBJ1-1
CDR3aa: ASSYWAGNTEAF

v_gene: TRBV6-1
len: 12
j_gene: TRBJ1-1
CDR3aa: ASRGRSFNTEAF

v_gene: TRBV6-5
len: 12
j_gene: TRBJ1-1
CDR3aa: ASSYERGATEAF